This section outlines one TCR beta chain sequence together with its context. The target antigen is unknown. Germline V gene sequence: CDR1 SNHLY, CDR2 FYNNEI. There are 14 residues in the CDR3. V was clipped by 2 bases and J by 8 bases, with 14 bases between them. This record belongs to a study of beta chain features in type 1 diabetes. Overall study findings and caveats: Across patients, naive, central memory and Treg TCRB repertoires exhibited apparently greater similarity than was observed across healthy donors.

The sequenced template was cDNA made from the entire isolated RNA. Clones were sequenced by immunoSEQ multiplex PCR, and TCRdb holds only the in-frame ones, with some missing. The sample lists about 16,000 clones; roughly 56% were seen once. This sequence was found in a woman between 18 and 30 years old in good health. The source material was stem cell memory CD4+ T cells from blood. The V call is TRBV2, the J call TRBJ2-3; possibly TRBD1 for D (5 bases). CDR3 in DNA: TGTGCCAGCAGTGAACTCGGTAGTAGGGGTACGCAGTATTTT. This translates into CASSELGSRGTQYF.